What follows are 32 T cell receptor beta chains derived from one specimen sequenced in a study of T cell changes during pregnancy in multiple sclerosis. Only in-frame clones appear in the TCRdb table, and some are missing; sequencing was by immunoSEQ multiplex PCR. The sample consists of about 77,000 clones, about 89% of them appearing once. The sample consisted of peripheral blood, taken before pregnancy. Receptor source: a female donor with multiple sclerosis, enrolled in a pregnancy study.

CDR3 in amino acids: CASSPSGQENQPQHF. The CDR3 DNA sequence: TGTGCCAGTAGTCCCTCGGGACAGGAGAATCAGCCCCAGCATTTT. J is TRBJ1-5 and V is TRBV19; 8 nucleotides line up with TRBD1. The CDR3 is 15 amino acids. V dropped 5 bases and J dropped 4; count of bases not matched to a gene: 7. Per germline, CDR1 LNHDA and CDR2 SQIVND (reference sequence). The whole variable domain, remainder taken from reference TRBV19 and TRBJ1-5, is DGGITQSPKYLFRKEGQNVTLSCEQNLNHDAMYWYRQDPGQGLRLIYYSQIVNDFQKGDIAEGYSVSREKKESFPLTVTSAQKNPTAFYLCASSPSGQENQPQHFGDGTRLSIL.

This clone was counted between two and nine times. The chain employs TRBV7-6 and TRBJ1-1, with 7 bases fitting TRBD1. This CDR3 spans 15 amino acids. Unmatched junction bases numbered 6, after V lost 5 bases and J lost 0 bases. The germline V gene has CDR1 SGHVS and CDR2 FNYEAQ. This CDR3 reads CASSRGQSMNTEAFF. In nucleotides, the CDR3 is TGTGCCAGCAGCCGGGGACAGTCCATGAACACTGAAGCTTTCTTT.

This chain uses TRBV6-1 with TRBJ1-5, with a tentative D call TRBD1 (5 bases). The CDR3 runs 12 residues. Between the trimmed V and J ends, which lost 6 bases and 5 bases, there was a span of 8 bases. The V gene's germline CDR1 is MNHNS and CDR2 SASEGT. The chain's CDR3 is CASREGYQPQHF. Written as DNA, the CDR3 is TGTGCCAGCAGGGAGGGGTATCAGCCCCAGCATTTT.

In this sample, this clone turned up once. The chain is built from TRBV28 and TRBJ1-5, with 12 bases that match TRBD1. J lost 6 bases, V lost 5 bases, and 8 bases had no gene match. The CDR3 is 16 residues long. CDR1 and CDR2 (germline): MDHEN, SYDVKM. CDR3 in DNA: TGTGCCAGCAGTCGTTGGGGACAGGGGGCGAGTCAGCCCCAGCATTTT. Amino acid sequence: CASSRWGQGASQPQHF.

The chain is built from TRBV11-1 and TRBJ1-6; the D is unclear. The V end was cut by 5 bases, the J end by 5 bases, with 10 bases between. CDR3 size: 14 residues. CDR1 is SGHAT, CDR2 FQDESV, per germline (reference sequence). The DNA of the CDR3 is TGTGCCAGCAGCCGTCCAGAAGATAATTCACCCCTCCACTTT. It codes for CASSRPEDNSPLHF.

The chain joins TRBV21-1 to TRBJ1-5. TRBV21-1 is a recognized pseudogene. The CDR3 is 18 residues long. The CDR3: CASSKPTSILNSNQPQHF. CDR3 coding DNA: TGTGCCAGCAGCAAACCCACTTCAATACTAAATAGCAATCAGCCCCAGCATTTT.

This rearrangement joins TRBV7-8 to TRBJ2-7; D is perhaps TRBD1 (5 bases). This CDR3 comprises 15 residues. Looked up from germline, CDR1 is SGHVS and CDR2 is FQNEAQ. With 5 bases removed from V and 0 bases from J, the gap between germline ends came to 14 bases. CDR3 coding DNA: TGTGCCAGCAGCCTTTCGCAGGGCAGCTCCTACGAGCAGTACTTC. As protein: CASSLSQGSSYEQYF.

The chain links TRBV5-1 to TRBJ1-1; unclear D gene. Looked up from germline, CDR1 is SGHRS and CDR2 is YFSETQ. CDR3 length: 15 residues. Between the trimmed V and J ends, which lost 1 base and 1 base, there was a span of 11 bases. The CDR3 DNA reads TGCGCCAGCAGCTTGCAACTCTCCCCGAACACTGAAGCTTTCTTT. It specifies CASSLQLSPNTEAFF.

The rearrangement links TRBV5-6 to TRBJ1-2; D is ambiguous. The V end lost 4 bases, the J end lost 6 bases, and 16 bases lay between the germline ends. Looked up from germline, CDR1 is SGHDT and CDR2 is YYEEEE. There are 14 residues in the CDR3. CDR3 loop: CASSRGLLVDGYTF. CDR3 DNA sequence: TGTGCCAGCAGCAGAGGACTCTTGGTGGATGGCTACACCTTC.

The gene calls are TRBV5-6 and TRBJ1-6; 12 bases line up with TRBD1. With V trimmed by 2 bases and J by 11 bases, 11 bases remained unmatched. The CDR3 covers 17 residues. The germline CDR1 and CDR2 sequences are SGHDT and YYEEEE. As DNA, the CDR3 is TGTGCCAGCAGCTTATCCGGGACAGGGGGCGGTTTTCCACCCCTCCACTTT. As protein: CASSLSGTGGGFPPLHF.

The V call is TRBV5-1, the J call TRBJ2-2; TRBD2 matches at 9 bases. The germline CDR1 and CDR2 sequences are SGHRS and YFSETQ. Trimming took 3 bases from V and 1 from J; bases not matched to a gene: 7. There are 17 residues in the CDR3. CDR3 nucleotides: TGCGCCAGCAGCTGGGGTAGCGGGGGAGTGAACACCGGGGAGCTGTTTTTT. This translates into CASSWGSGGVNTGELFF.

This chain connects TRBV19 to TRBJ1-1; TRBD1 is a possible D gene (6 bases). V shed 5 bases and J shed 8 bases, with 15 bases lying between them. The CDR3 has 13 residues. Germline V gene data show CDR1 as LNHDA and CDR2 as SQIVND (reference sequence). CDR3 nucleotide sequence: TGTGCCAGTAGTGTACAGGGTGCCGCAGAAGCTTTCTTT. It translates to CASSVQGAAEAFF.

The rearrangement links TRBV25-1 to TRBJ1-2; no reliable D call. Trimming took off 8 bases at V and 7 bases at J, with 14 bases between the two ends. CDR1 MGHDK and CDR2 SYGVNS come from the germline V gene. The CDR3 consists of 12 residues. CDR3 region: CASAFDPGGYTF. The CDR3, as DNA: TGTGCCAGCGCCTTTGACCCGGGTGGCTACACCTTC.

The chain's CDR3 is CASSLGGTANTGELFF. CDR3 DNA: TGCGCCAGCAGCTTGGGGGGGACAGCGAACACCGGGGAGCTGTTTTTT. V usage is TRBV5-1 and J usage is TRBJ2-2, with TRBD1 matching 7 bases. Germline V gene sequence: CDR1 SGHRS, CDR2 YFSETQ. V shed 0 bases, J shed 0 bases, and the junction held 2 bases outside the gene matches. The length of the CDR3 is 16 residues.

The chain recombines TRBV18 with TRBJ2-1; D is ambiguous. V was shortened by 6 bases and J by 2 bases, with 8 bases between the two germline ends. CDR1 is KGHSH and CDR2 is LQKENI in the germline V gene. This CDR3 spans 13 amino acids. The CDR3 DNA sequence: TGTGCCAGCTCCCGAGAACCCTACAATGAGCAGTTCTTC. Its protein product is CASSREPYNEQFF.

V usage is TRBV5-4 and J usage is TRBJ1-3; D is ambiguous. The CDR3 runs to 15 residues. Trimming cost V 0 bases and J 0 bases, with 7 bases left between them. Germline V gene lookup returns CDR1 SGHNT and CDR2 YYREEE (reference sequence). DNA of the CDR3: TGTGCCAGCAGCTTGGGGGCGACCTCTGGAAACACCATATATTTT. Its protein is CASSLGATSGNTIYF.

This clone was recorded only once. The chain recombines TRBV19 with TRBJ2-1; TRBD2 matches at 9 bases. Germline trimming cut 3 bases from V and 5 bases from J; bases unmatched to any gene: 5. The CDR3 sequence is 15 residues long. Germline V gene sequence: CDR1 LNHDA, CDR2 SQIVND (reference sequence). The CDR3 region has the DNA TGTGCCAGTAGTATTGTAGCGGGGGCCCACAATGAGCAGTTCTTC. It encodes CASSIVAGAHNEQFF.

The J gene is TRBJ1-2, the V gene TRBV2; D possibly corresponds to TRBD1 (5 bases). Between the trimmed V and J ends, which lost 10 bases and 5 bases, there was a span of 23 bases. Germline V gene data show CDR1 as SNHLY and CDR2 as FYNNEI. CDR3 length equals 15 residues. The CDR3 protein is CANNPRQILGYGYTF. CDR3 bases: TGTGCCAACAACCCTAGACAGATACTTGGATATGGCTACACCTTC.

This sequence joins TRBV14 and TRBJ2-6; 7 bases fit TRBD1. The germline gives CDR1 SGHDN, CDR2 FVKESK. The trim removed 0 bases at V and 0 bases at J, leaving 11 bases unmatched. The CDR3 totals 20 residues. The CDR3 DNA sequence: TGTGCCAGCAGCCAAGAGCGCTGGGACAGACTTATCTCTGGGGCCAACGTCCTGACTTTC. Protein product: CASSQERWDRLISGANVLTF. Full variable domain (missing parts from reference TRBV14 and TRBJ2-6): EAGVTQFPSHSVIEKGQTVTLRCDPISGHDNLYWYRRVMGKEIKFLLHFVKESKQDESGMPNNRFLAERTGGTYSTLKVQPAELEDSGVYFCASSQERWDRLISGANVLTFGAGSRLTVL.

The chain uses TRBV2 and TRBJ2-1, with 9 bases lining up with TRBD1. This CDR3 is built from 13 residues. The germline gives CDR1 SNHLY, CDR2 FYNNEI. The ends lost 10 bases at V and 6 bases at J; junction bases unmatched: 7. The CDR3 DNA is TGTGCCACTCAGACAGGGGGTTCCAATGAGCAGTTCTTC. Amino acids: CATQTGGSNEQFF.

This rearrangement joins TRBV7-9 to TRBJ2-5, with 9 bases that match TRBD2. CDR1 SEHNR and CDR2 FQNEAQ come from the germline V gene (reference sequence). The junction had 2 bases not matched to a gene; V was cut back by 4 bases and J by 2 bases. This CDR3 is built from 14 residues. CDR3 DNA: TGTGCCAGCAGCTGGAGCGGGGGGCAAGAGACCCAGTACTTC. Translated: CASSWSGGQETQYF.

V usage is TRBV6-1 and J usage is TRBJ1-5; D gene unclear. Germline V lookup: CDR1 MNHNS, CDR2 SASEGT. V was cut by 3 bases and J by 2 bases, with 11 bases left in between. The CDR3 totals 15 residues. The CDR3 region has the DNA TGTGCCAGCAGTGATATGGGTGGAGGCAATCAGCCCCAGCATTTT. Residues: CASSDMGGGNQPQHF.

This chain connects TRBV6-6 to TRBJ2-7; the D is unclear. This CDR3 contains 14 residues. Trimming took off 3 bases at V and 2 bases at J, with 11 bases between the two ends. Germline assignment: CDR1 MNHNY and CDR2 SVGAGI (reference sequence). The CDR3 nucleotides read TGTGCCAGCAGTTATGGTCAGGCCACCTACGAGCAGTACTTC. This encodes CASSYGQATYEQYF.

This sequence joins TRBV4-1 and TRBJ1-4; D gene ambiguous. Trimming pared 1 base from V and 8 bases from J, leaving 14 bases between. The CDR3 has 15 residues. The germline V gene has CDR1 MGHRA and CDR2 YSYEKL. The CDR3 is CASSQAGRREEKLFF. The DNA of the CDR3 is TGCGCCAGCAGCCAAGCGGGAAGACGGGAGGAAAAACTGTTTTTT.

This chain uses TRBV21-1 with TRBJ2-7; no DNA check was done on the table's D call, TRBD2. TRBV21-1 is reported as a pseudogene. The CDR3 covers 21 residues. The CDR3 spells CASSKDCRGDHSASRSYEQYF. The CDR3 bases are TGTGCCAGCAGCAAAGATTGTCGGGGGGACCACTCCGCATCCAGGTCCTACGAGCAGTACTTC.

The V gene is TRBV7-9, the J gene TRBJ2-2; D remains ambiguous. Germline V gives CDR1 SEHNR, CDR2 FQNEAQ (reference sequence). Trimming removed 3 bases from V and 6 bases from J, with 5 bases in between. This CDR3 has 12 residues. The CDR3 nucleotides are TGTGCCAGCAGCTTCTATGCCGGGGAGCTGTTTTTT. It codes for CASSFYAGELFF.

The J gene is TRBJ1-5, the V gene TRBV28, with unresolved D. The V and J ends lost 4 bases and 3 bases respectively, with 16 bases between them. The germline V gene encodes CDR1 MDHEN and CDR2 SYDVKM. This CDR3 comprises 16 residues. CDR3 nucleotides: TGTGCCAGCAGTTCAAACCAAGGAGGCGCCAATCAGCCCCAGCATTTT. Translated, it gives CASSSNQGGANQPQHF.

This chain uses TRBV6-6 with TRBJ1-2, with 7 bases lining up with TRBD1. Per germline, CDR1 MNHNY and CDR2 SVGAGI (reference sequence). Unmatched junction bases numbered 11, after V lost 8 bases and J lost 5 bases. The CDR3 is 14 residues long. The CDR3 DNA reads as TGTGCCAGCGATTGGGGACAGTCCCTTTATGGCTACACCTTC. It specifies CASDWGQSLYGYTF.

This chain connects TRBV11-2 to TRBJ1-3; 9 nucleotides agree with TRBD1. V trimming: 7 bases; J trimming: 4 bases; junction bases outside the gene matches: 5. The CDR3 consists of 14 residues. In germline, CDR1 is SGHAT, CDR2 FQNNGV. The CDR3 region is CASKQGAQGNTIYF. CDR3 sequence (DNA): TGTGCCAGCAAACAGGGGGCGCAGGGAAACACCATATATTTT.

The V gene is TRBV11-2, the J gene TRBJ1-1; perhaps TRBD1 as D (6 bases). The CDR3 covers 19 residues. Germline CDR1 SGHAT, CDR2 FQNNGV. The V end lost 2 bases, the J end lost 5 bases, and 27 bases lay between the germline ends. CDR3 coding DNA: TGTGCCAGCAGCTTAATAAGGACAGAGACCAACCAGAAAGGAACTGAAGCTTTCTTT. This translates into CASSLIRTETNQKGTEAFF. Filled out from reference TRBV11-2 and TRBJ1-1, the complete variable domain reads EAGVAQSPRYKIIEKRQSVAFWCNPISGHATLYWYQQILGQGPKLLIQFQNNGVVDDSQLPKDRFSAERLKGVDSTLKIQPAKLEDSAVYLCASSLIRTETNQKGTEAFFGQGTRLTVV.

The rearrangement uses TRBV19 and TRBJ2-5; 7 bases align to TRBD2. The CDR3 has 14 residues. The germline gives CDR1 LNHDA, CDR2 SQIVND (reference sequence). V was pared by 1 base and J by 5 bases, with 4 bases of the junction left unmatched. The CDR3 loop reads CASSIVQGGETQYF. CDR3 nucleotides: TGTGCCAGTAGTATAGTGCAGGGAGGGGAGACCCAGTACTTC.

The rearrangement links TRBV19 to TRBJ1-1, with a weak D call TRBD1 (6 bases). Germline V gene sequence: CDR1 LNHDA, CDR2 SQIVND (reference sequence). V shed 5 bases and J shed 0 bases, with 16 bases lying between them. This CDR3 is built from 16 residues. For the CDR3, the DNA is TGTGCCAGTAGTTTCACCCGGACAGACATGAACACTGAAGCTTTCTTT. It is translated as CASSFTRTDMNTEAFF.